Described below is a single T cell receptor (beta chain) sequence and its context. Its antigen is not identified. The data stem from a study of human T cells and chemical hapten exposure. Study-wide points: Donors, who had alopecia, may show an immune response that differs from healthy people's.

Via MiXCR, TCRdb re-called the RACE reads, giving one row per CDR3 protein. The sample consists of more than 300,000 distinct CDR3 sequences, 5% to 6.5% of them appearing once. V was trimmed by 6 bases and J by 8 bases, leaving 22 bases between them. The CDR3 spans 15 residues. Regarding time point: pre-sensitization, week 0. Treatment meaning: therapeutic diphenylcyclopropenone sensitization with weekly scalp DPC. The sequencing used whole blood, collected in connection with sensitization to the hapten diphenylcyclopropenone (DPC). J is TRBJ1-1 and V is TRBV12-3 or TRBV12-4; possibly TRBD1 for D (6 bases). The origin of this receptor is a woman aged 18-29 years with alopecia areata. Some clones in this sample may be carry-over from other donors' samples. DNA of the CDR3: TGTGCCAGCAGGTCCCCGGAACAGGGACACCTCGAAGCTTTCTTT. Encoded protein: CASRSPEQGHLEAFF.